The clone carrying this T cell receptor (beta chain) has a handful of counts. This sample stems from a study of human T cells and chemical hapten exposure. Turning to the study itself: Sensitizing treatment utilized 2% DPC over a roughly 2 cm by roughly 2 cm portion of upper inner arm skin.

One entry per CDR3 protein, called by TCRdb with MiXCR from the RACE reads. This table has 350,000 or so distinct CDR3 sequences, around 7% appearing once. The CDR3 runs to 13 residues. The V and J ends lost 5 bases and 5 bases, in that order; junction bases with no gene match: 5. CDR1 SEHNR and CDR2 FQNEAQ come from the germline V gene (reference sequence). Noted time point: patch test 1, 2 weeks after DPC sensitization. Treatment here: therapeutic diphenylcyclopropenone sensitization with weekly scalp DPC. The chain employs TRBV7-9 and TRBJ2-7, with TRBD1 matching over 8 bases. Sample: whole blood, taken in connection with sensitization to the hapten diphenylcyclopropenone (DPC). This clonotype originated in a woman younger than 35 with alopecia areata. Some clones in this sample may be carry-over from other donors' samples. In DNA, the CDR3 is TGTGCCAGCAGCCAGGACAGGGCCCACGAGCAGTACTTC. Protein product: CASSQDRAHEQYF.